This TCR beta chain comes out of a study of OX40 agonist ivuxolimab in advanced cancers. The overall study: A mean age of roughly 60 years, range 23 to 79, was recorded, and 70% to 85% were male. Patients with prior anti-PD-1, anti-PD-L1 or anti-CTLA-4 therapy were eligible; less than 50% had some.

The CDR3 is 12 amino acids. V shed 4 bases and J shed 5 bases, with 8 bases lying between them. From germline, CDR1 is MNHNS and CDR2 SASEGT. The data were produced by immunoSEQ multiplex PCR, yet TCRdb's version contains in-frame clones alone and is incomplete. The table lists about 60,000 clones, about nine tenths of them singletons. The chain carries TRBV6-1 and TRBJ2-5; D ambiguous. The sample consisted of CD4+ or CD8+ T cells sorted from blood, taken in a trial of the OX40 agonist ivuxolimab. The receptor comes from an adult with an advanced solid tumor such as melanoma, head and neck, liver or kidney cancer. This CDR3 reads CASSAVSETQYF. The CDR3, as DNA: TGTGCCAGCAGTGCGGTATCGGAGACCCAGTACTTC.